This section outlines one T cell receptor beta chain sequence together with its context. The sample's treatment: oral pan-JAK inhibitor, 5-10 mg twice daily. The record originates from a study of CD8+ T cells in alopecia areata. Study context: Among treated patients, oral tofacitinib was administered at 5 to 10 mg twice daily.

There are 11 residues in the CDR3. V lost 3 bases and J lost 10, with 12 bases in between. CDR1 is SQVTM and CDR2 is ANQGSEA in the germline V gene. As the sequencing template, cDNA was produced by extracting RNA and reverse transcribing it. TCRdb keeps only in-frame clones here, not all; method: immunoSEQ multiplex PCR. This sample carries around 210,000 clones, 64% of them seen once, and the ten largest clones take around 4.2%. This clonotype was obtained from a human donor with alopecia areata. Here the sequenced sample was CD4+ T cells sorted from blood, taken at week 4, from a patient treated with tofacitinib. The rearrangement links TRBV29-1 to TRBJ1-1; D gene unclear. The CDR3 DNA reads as TGCAGCGTTGATATTGGGTCTCGAGCTTTCTTT. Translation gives CSVDIGSRAFF. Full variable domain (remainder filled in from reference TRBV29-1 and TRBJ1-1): SAVISQKPSRDICQRGTSLTIQCQVDSQVTMMFWYRQQPGQSLTLIATANQGSEATYESGFVIDKFPISRPNLTFSTLTVSNMSPEDSSIYLCSVDIGSRAFFGQGTRLTVV.